This TCR beta chain is drawn from a study of cytotoxic CD8 clonotypes in ibrutinib-treated CLL. Across the study: A median 12 months of treatment, range 6 to 36, preceded the collection of response samples.

Notes on this clone: Its cognate antigen is unknown. One end of the junction fails to match germline, which may point to a read error.

Some clones are missing from TCRdb's copy, which holds only in-frame ones; the method was immunoSEQ multiplex PCR. The sample shows over 150,000 clones, about two thirds of them seen only once. Whole-study results and caveats: Clonality went higher at ibrutinib response and then dropped back toward baseline at progression. Public clonotypes proved infrequent, and on treatment they shrank or remained steady.

The CDR3 covers 17 residues. Per the germline V gene, CDR1 is SGHAT and CDR2 is FQNNGV. The specimen comprised PBMCs, sampled after 24 months of ibrutinib treatment. The V call is TRBV11-2, the J call TRBJ2-7; 12 nucleotides match TRBD2. The receptor comes from a human donor with chronic lymphocytic leukemia. CDR3 in amino acids: CASSPGGLAGNYYAQYF. The CDR3 DNA reads as TGTGCCAGCAGCCCGGGAGGACTAGCGGGGAATTACTACGCGCAGTACTTC. Combining the CDR3 with reference TRBV11-2 and TRBJ2-7 gives the whole variable domain EAGVAQSPRYKIIEKRQSVAFWCNPISGHATLYWYQQILGQGPKLLIQFQNNGVVDDSQLPKDRFSAERLKGVDSTLKIQPAKLEDSAVYLCASSPGGLAGNYYAQYFGPGTRLTVT.